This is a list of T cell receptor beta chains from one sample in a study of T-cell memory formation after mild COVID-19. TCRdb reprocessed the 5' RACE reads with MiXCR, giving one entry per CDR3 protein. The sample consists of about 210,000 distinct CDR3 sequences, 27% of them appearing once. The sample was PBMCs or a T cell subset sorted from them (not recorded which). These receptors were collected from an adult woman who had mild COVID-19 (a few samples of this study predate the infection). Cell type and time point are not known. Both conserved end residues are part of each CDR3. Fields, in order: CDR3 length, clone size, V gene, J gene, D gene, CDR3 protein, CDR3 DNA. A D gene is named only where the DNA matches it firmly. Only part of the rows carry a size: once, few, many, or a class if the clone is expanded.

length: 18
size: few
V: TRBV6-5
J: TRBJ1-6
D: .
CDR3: CASSYSVRVGALVSPLHF
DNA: TGTGCCAGCAGTTACTCTGTTAGGGTGGGGGCTTTGGTATCACCCCTCCACTTT

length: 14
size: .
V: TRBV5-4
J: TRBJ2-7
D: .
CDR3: CASTITGDSYEQYF
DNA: TGTGCCAGCACTATCACAGGAGACTCCTACGAGCAGTACTTC

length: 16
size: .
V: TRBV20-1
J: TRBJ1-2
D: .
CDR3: CSARDGGGKVPYGYTF
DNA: TGCAGTGCTAGAGATGGAGGGGGGAAAGTCCCGTATGGCTACACCTTC

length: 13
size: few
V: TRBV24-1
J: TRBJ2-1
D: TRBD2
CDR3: CATSDPGGGEQFF
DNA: TGTGCCACCAGTGATCCTGGGGGGGGTGAGCAGTTCTTC

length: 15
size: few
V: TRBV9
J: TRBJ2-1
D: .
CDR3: CASSVEGGGRNEQFF
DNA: TGTGCCAGCAGCGTAGAAGGTGGAGGCAGGAATGAGCAGTTCTTC

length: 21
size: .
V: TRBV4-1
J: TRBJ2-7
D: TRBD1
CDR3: CASRLNTGQGGRIQSSYEQYF
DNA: TGCGCCAGCAGGCTCAATACGGGACAGGGGGGAAGAATCCAAAGCTCCTACGAGCAGTACTTC

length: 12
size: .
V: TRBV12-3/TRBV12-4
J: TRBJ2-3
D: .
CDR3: CASSPSGDTQYF
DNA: TGTGCCAGCAGTCCCAGCGGGGATACGCAGTATTTT

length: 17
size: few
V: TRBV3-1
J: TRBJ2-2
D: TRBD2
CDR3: CASSQETSGRSTGELFF
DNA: TGTGCCAGCAGCCAAGAGACTAGCGGGAGGAGCACCGGGGAGCTGTTTTTT

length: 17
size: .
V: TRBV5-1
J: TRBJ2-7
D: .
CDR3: CASSLEGNGQPIYEQYF
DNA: TGCGCCAGCAGCTTGGAGGGTAACGGACAGCCGATCTACGAGCAGTACTTC

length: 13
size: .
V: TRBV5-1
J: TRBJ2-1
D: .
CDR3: CASRAVAVGEQFF
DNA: TGCGCCAGCAGAGCAGTAGCGGTCGGTGAGCAGTTCTTC

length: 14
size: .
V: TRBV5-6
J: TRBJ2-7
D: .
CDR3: CASSPRTQAYEQYF
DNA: TGTGCCAGCAGCCCCCGGACTCAGGCCTACGAGCAGTACTTC

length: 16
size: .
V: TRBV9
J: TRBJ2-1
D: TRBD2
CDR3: CASSVDLAGGWNEQFF
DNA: TGTGCCAGCAGCGTAGACCTAGCGGGAGGTTGGAATGAGCAGTTCTTC

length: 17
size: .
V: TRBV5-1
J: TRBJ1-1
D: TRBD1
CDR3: CASSPGQGAGMNTEAFF
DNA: TGCGCCAGCAGCCCCGGGCAGGGGGCCGGGATGAACACTGAAGCTTTCTTT

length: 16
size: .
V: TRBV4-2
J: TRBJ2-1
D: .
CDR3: CASSQVGGREYNEQFF
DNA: TGTGCCAGCAGCCAAGTTGGTGGGAGAGAATACAATGAGCAGTTCTTC

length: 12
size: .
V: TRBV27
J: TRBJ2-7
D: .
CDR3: CADGKVAYEQYF
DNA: TGTGCCGATGGGAAGGTTGCCTACGAGCAGTACTTC

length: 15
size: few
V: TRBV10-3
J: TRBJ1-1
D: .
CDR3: CAISTLAGANTEAFF
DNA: TGTGCCATCAGTACTCTAGCCGGGGCGAACACTGAAGCTTTCTTT

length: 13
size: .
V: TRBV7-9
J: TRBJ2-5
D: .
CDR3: CASSGPGAETQYF
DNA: TGTGCCAGCAGCGGTCCGGGGGCAGAGACCCAGTACTTC

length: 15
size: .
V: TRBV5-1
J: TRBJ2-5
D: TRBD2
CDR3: CASSLLAGVGETQYF
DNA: TGCGCCAGCAGCTTGTTAGCGGGAGTGGGAGAGACCCAGTACTTC

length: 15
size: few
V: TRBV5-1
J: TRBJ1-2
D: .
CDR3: CASSRPSAETYGYTF
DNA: TGCGCCAGCAGCCGACCCTCAGCGGAAACTTATGGCTACACCTTC

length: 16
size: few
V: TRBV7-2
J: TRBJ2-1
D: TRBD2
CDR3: CASSPLAGGVYNEQFF
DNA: TGTGCCAGCAGCCCCCTGGCGGGAGGAGTCTACAATGAGCAGTTCTTC

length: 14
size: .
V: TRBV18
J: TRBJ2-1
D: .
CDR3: CASSPFGTNGEQFF
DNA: TGTGCCAGCTCACCCTTCGGGACAAACGGAGAGCAGTTCTTC

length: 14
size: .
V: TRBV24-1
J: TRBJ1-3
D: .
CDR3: CATSDYPHGNTIYF
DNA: TGTGCCACCAGTGATTACCCACATGGAAACACCATATATTTT

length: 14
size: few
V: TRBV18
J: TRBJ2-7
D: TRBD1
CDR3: CASSGQGASYEQYF
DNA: TGTGCCAGCTCGGGACAGGGGGCATCCTACGAGCAGTACTTC

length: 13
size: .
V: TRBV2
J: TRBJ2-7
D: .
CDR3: CASSDGVSYEQYF
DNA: TGTGCCAGCAGTGATGGGGTCTCCTACGAGCAGTACTTC

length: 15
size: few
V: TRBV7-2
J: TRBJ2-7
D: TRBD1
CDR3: CASSPGGVLTYEQYF
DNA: TGTGCCAGCAGCCCAGGGGGAGTCCTGACCTACGAGCAGTACTTC

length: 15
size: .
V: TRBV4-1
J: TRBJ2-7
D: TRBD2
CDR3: CASSQEGGISYEQYF
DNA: TGCGCCAGCAGCCAAGAGGGAGGGATCTCCTACGAGCAGTACTTC

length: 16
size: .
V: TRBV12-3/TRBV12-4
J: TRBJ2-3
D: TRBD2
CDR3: CASSPRAGGPRDTQYF
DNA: TGTGCCAGCAGCCCTCGAGCGGGGGGGCCTCGAGATACGCAGTATTTT

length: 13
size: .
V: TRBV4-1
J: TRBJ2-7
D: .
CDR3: CASSQGHSYEQYF
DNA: TGCGCCAGCAGCCAGGGACACTCCTACGAGCAGTACTTC

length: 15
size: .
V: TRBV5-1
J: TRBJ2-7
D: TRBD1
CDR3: CASSLGGQGTDEQYF
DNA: TGCGCCAGCAGCTTGGGAGGACAGGGAACGGACGAGCAGTACTTC

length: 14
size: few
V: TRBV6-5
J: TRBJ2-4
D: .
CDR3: CASSYGAAGDLQYF
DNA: TGTGCCAGCAGTTACGGGGCAGCTGGGGACCTTCAGTACTTC

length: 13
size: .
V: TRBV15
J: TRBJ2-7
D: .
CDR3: CATSRDAGYEQYF
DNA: TGTGCCACCAGCAGAGATGCTGGCTACGAGCAGTACTTC

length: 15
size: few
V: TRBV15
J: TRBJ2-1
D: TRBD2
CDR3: CATSRGASGANEQFF
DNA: TGTGCCACCAGCCGCGGGGCTAGCGGGGCTAATGAGCAGTTCTTC

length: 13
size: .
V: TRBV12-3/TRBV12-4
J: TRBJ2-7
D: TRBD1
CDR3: CASRDRFSYEQYF
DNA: TGTGCCAGCCGGGACAGGTTCTCCTACGAGCAGTACTTC

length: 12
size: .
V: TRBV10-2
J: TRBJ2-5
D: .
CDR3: CASCDSGGTQYF
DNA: TGCGCCAGCTGCGATAGCGGTGGTACCCAGTACTTC

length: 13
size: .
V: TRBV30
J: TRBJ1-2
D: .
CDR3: CAWSPPSNYGYTF
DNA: TGTGCCTGGAGCCCTCCATCCAACTATGGCTACACCTTC

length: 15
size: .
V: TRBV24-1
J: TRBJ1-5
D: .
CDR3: CATSDPRDYAQPQHF
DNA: TGTGCCACCAGTGACCCCCGGGACTATGCTCAGCCCCAGCATTTT

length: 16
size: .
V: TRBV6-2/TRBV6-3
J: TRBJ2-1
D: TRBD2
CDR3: CASALAGGLHYNEQFF
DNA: TGTGCCAGCGCTTTAGCGGGAGGTCTCCACTACAATGAGCAGTTCTTC

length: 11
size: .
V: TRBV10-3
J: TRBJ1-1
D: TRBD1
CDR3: CAISRDREAFF
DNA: TGTGCCATCAGCCGGGACAGGGAAGCTTTCTTT

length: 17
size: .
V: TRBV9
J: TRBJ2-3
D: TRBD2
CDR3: CASSVSPSGRSTDTQYF
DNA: TGTGCCAGCAGCGTAAGTCCTAGCGGGAGAAGCACAGATACGCAGTATTTT

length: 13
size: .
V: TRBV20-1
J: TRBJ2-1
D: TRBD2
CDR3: CSALGGSYNEQFF
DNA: TGCAGTGCTTTGGGGGGGTCCTACAATGAGCAGTTCTTC

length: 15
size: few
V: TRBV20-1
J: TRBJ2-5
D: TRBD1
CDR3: CSARDQDRGRETQYF
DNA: TGCAGTGCTAGAGACCAAGACAGGGGGCGAGAGACCCAGTACTTC

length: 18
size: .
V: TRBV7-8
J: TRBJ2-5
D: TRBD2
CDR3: CASSSRGGEAFLQETQYF
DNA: TGTGCCAGCAGCTCCCGGGGGGGAGAAGCTTTTCTTCAAGAGACCCAGTACTTC

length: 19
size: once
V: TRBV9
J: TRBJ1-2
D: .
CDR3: CASSVEGPRQVPPYYGYTF
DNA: TGTGCCAGCAGCGTAGAGGGGCCCCGACAGGTCCCACCATACTATGGCTACACCTTC

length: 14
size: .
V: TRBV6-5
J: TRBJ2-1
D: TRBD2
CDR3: CASSSSGRVNEKFF
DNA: TGTGCCAGCAGTTCTAGCGGGAGGGTCAATGAGAAGTTCTTC

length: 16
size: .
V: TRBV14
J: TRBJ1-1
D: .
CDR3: CASSHVTTGTPIAAFF
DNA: TGTGCCAGCAGCCATGTCACAACCGGGACACCCATCGCGGCTTTCTTT

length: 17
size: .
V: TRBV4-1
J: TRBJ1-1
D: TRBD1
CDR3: CASSQAPTGGRDTEAFF
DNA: TGCGCCAGCAGCCAGGCCCCGACAGGGGGTCGGGACACTGAAGCTTTCTTT

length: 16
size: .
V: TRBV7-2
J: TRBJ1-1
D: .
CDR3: CASSDIPGPSNTEAFF
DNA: TGTGCCAGCAGCGACATACCGGGACCGTCGAACACTGAAGCTTTCTTT

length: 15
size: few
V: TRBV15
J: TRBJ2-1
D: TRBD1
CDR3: CATSTRTGRRNEQFF
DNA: TGTGCCACCAGCACGAGGACAGGGAGGAGGAATGAGCAGTTCTTC